These 9 T cell receptor beta chains originate from one sample sequenced in a study of PD-L1 blockade in urothelial cancer. Sequencing used immunoSEQ multiplex PCR; TCRdb keeps in-frame clones, though not all of them. Among more than 90,000 clones, about nine tenths were seen once, and the ten largest hold 2%. Regarding time point: pretreatment peripheral blood. The specimen comprised PBMCs, sampled around atezolizumab (anti-PD-L1) treatment. The origin of the receptors is a man aged 60-69 years with urothelial cancer.

The chain links TRBV5-1 to TRBJ2-1; the match to TRBD2 covers 8 bases. Germline V lookup: CDR1 SGHRS, CDR2 YFSETQ. After removal of 4 bases from V and 3 bases from J, the junction contained 3 bases not matched to a gene. CDR3 size: 14 residues. In DNA, the CDR3 is TGCGCCAGCAGCCGTAGCGGGGTCTACAATGAGCAGTTCTTC. Translated, it gives CASSRSGVYNEQFF.

The chain carries TRBV6-5 and TRBJ1-2; D might be TRBD1 (5 bases). The CDR3 totals 16 residues. Germline V gene data show CDR1 as MNHEY and CDR2 as SVGAGI. V was pared by 0 bases and J by 8 bases, with 19 bases between. CDR3 sequence reads: CASSYSALDSLRGYTF. CDR3 nucleotides: TGTGCCAGCAGTTACTCGGCCCTCGACAGTTTACGGGGCTACACCTTC.

The rearrangement uses TRBV5-6 and TRBJ2-7; 15 bases fit TRBD2. The CDR3 consists of 16 residues. Germline lookup yields CDR1 SGHDT and CDR2 YYEEEE. V lost 1 base to trimming and J lost 2 bases; unmatched junction nucleotides: 1. CDR3 loop: CASSLWTSGGAYEQYF. In nucleotides, the CDR3 is TGTGCCAGCAGCTTGTGGACTAGCGGGGGGGCCTACGAGCAGTACTTC.

In DNA form, the CDR3 reads TGTGCCAGCAGCCCATCGGTCCCGCACAATGAGCAGTTCTTC. Amino acids: CASSPSVPHNEQFF. The chain employs TRBV14 and TRBJ2-1, with D unclear. CDR1 SGHDN and CDR2 FVKESK come from the germline V gene. Trimming took off 4 bases at V and 5 bases at J, with 12 bases between the two ends. The CDR3 is 14 residues long.

This sequence joins TRBV11-1 and TRBJ2-7; 7 bases match TRBD2. The germline CDR1 and CDR2 sequences are SGHAT and FQDESV (reference sequence). This CDR3 is 15 amino acids long. The V segment lost 1 base and the J segment 3 bases; nucleotides outside the gene matches: 6. The CDR3 loop reads CASSLDPAGVYEQYF. The CDR3 bases are TGTGCCAGCAGCTTAGACCCGGCGGGGGTCTACGAGCAGTACTTC.

The chain joins TRBV15 to TRBJ2-5; 7 nucleotides match TRBD2. The J call is in doubt because the DNA end fits TRBJ2-7 better. CDR3 size: 14 residues. Germline V CDR1 and CDR2: LNHNV, YYDKDF (reference sequence). For the CDR3, the DNA is TGTGCCACCAGCGGGGGGGACGGCTCCTACGAGCAGTACTTC. This encodes CATSGGDGSYEQYF.

The CDR3 DNA reads TGCGCCAGCAGCCTGGCCGGGGGACAGGGGAATAGTGATACGCAGTATTTT. As protein: CASSLAGGQGNSDTQYF. The chain has TRBV4-1 and TRBJ2-3; 10 nucleotides align to TRBD1. Germline-derived CDR1 and CDR2 are MGHRA and YSYEKL. This CDR3 region has 17 residues. The V gene end was trimmed by 4 bases and the J gene end by 6 bases; junction bases not matched to a gene: 13.

J is TRBJ2-1 and V is TRBV6-5, with 11 bases that match TRBD1. Losses at the gene ends were 4 bases for V and 7 bases for J; bases not matched to a gene: 9. This CDR3 comprises 16 residues. Germline assignment: CDR1 MNHEY and CDR2 SVGAGI. CDR3 nucleotide sequence: TGTGCCAGCAGTTTCTCGGACAGGGGGCTTGTGAATGAGCAGTTCTTC. It specifies CASSFSDRGLVNEQFF.

This clone was seen a few times. The chain joins TRBV2 to TRBJ1-5; D may be TRBD1 (6 bases). The CDR3 runs to 14 residues. CDR1 and CDR2 from the germline V gene are SNHLY and FYNNEI. The V and J ends lost 4 bases and 6 bases respectively, with 13 bases between them. In DNA, the CDR3 is TGTGCCAGCAGTGGGCCCTCAGGGGCTCAGCCCCAGCATTTT. It encodes CASSGPSGAQPQHF.